These 24 T cell receptor beta chains were sequenced from one sample in a study of T-cell reconstitution after alpha-beta-depleted transplantation in children. As it was prepared, the TCRbeta library received unique molecular identifiers. Each CDR3 protein is one row after TCRdb ran MiXCR on the PCR reads. The sample has about 200,000 distinct CDR3 sequences; 14% to 15% are singletons. The sample was PBMCs from the stem cell graft donor, taken from the stem cell graft. All receptors derive from a human donor who donated a stem cell graft to a child with acute lymphoblastic leukemia.

This clonotype appeared many times. V gene TRBV4-1 combines with J gene TRBJ2-1; tentative D call: TRBD2 (6 bases). The germline V and J ends were trimmed by 4 bases and 8 bases, with 18 bases remaining between them. Germline V CDR1 and CDR2: MGHRA, YSYEKL. CDR3 length equals 15 residues. The CDR3 DNA reads as TGCGCCAGCAGCCTCGAAGCGGGCCGTTGGGATGAGCAGTTCTTC. Amino acid sequence: CASSLEAGRWDEQFF.

This clonotype turned up a few times. The V call is TRBV6-4, the J call TRBJ2-2; 8 nucleotides align to TRBD1. The CDR3 contains 17 residues. The V segment lost 5 bases and the J segment 7 bases; nucleotides outside the gene matches: 15. Looked up from germline, CDR1 is MRHNA and CDR2 is SNTAGT. The CDR3, as DNA: TGTGCCAGCAGTTTACACCCCCAGGGGGCGTATGGCGGGGAGCTGTTTTTT. Encoded protein: CASSLHPQGAYGGELFF.

This clonotype was seen repeatedly, ten times or more. V usage is TRBV5-6 and J usage is TRBJ2-5, with a possible D match to TRBD2 (7 bases). The germline V and J ends were trimmed by 4 bases and 10 bases, with 17 bases remaining between them. The CDR3 spans 13 residues. CDR1 and CDR2 from the germline V gene are SGHDT and YYEEEE. The CDR3 region is CASSVGGRGDQYF. CDR3 sequence (DNA): TGTGCCAGCAGCGTGGGGGGGCGAGGAGACCAGTACTTC.

This clonotype has a count of ten or more. The chain combines TRBV20-1 with TRBJ1-1; the D is unclear. This CDR3 spans 14 amino acids. The germline V gene has CDR1 DFQATT and CDR2 SNEGSKA (reference sequence). The V and J ends lost 6 bases and 0 bases respectively, with 14 bases between them. The chain's CDR3 is CSAPTRPLNTEAFF. The CDR3 region has the DNA TGCAGTGCCCCTACCAGACCTCTGAACACTGAAGCTTTCTTT.

This clonotype was observed at least ten times. The chain combines TRBV28 with TRBJ2-7; D remains ambiguous. This CDR3 is built from 14 residues. V lost 2 bases and J 4 bases, leaving 12 bases between the germline ends. Germline CDR1 is MDHEN and CDR2 is SYDVKM. CDR3: CASSLRRRAYEQYF. DNA of the CDR3: TGTGCCAGCAGTTTACGTCGTAGGGCATACGAGCAGTACTTC.

Many counts were recorded for this clonotype. The chain is built from TRBV12-3 or TRBV12-4 and TRBJ2-3; TRBD2 aligns across 9 bases. CDR3 size: 16 residues. V lost 3 bases, J lost 6 bases, and 10 bases stayed unmatched. CDR3 in amino acids: CASSFGGRASGDTQYF. In DNA, the CDR3 is TGTGCCAGCAGTTTCGGCGGGAGGGCCTCAGGGGATACGCAGTATTTT.

This clonotype was observed a few times. The chain has TRBV2 and TRBJ1-5, with no clear D. V lost 4 bases to trimming and J lost 1 base, with 14 bases between them. Per germline, CDR1 SNHLY and CDR2 FYNNEI. CDR3 length: 16 residues. The CDR3 region has the DNA TGTGCCAGCAGTGGTGGGCGCCCGGTCAGCAATCAGCCCCAGCATTTT. This sequence encodes CASSGGRPVSNQPQHF. Using reference TRBV2 and TRBJ1-5 for the parts outside the CDR3, the full variable domain is EPEVTQTPSHQVTQMGQEVILRCVPISNHLYFYWYRQILGQKVEFLVSFYNNEISEKSEIFDDQFSVERPDGSNFTLKIRSTKLEDSAMYFCASSGGRPVSNQPQHFGDGTRLSIL.

This clonotype was picked up many times. The chain is built from TRBV20-1 and TRBJ1-2, with D possibly matching TRBD1 (5 bases). Deletions cut 5 bases from V and 3 bases from J, with 13 bases between. This CDR3 region has 13 residues. In germline, CDR1 is DFQATT, CDR2 SNEGSKA (reference sequence). DNA for the CDR3: TGCAGTGCTGGCACCGGGACGCACTATGGCTACACCTTC. It translates to CSAGTGTHYGYTF.

This clonotype showed up just once. The chain combines TRBV7-8 with TRBJ1-5; TRBD1 aligns across 8 bases. The CDR3 has 13 residues. The germline gives CDR1 SGHVS, CDR2 FQNEAQ. V was clipped by 8 bases and J by 8 bases; unmatched bases: 8. The chain's CDR3 is CASAPGGMEPQHF. CDR3 bases: TGTGCCAGCGCCCCAGGGGGCATGGAGCCCCAGCATTTT.

Note on this clonotype: A much larger clone differs from this one at a single base, so this may be a read error. The CDR3 is CASSQGQGAGYNKQFF. The CDR3 region has the DNA TGCGCCAGCAGCCAAGGACAGGGGGCAGGGTACAATAAGCAGTTCTTC. The rearrangement uses TRBV5-1 and TRBJ2-1; TRBD1 aligns across 11 bases. CDR3 size: 16 residues. CDR1 and CDR2 (germline): SGHRS, YFSETQ.

This clonotype has a count of ten or more. This rearrangement joins TRBV5-1 to TRBJ1-1; D uncertain. Per the germline V gene, CDR1 is SGHRS and CDR2 is YFSETQ. The CDR3 length is 12 residues. Trimming left V 0 bases short and J 7 bases short, with 7 bases between. CDR3: CASSLGTVEAFF. The CDR3 DNA follows: TGCGCCAGCAGCTTGGGAACGGTTGAAGCTTTCTTT.

This clonotype came up many times. This chain links TRBV5-1 with TRBJ2-5; D perhaps matches TRBD2 (5 bases). The CDR3 runs 13 residues. Germline CDR1 is SGHRS and CDR2 is YFSETQ. V was cut by 0 bases and J by 5 bases, with 8 bases left in between. The CDR3 here is CASSLARRETQYF. The CDR3 nucleotides are TGCGCCAGCAGCTTGGCCCGGAGGGAGACCCAGTACTTC.

In this sample, this clonotype turned up many times. The chain combines TRBV19 with TRBJ1-5; the D is unclear. The V end lost 4 bases, the J end lost 4 bases, and 14 bases lay between the germline ends. This CDR3 is built from 15 residues. Germline V gene data show CDR1 as LNHDA and CDR2 as SQIVND (reference sequence). The CDR3, as DNA: TGTGCCAGTAGTAACCAAAGAATGGGAAATCAGCCCCAGCATTTT. Amino acids: CASSNQRMGNQPQHF.

This clonotype was detected ten times or more. This sequence joins TRBV9 and TRBJ1-2; D might be TRBD1 (5 bases). The germline V gene encodes CDR1 SGDLS and CDR2 YYNGEE. V was trimmed by 3 bases and J by 4 bases, leaving 19 bases between them. CDR3 size: 16 residues. The CDR3 here is CASSADSYAPLYGYTF. As DNA, the CDR3 is TGTGCCAGCAGCGCTGACAGCTATGCACCTCTCTATGGCTACACCTTC. Based on the CDR3 plus reference TRBV9 and TRBJ1-2, the full variable domain is DSGVTQTPKHLITATGQRVTLRCSPRSGDLSVYWYQQSLDQGLQFLIQYYNGEERAKGNILERFSAQQFPDLHSELNLSSLELGDSALYFCASSADSYAPLYGYTFGSGTRLTVV.

This clonotype has more than one count but fewer than ten. This chain connects TRBV7-2 to TRBJ1-2, with 8 bases lining up with TRBD1. V shed 4 bases and J 5 bases; nucleotides not matched to a gene: 12. The CDR3 runs to 16 residues. Germline V gene sequence: CDR1 SGHTA, CDR2 FQGNSA. CDR3 DNA sequence: TGTGCCAGCAGCTCTGACCGGGACAGGAGTTTTTATGGCTACACCTTC. Its translation: CASSSDRDRSFYGYTF.

This clonotype was counted ten times or more. The chain couples TRBV5-1 to TRBJ1-4; tentative D call: TRBD1 (6 bases). The germline V gene encodes CDR1 SGHRS and CDR2 YFSETQ. The V end was cut by 4 bases, the J end by 5 bases, with 15 bases between. The CDR3 extends over 15 amino acids. This CDR3 reads CASSPTPGQNEKLFF. In DNA, the CDR3 is TGCGCCAGCAGCCCTACCCCCGGACAGAATGAAAAACTGTTTTTT.

This sequence joins TRBV30 and TRBJ2-3; 8 bases line up with TRBD2. CDR1 is GTSNPN and CDR2 is SVGIG in the germline V gene (reference sequence). V lost 2 bases, J lost 1 base, and 5 bases stayed unmatched. The CDR3 is made up of 15 amino acids. The CDR3 DNA is TGTGCCTGGAGTAAAGCGGGAGCCGGCACAGATACGCAGTATTTT. Translated: CAWSKAGAGTDTQYF.

This clonotype has ten or more counts. V gene TRBV3-1 combines with J gene TRBJ1-4, with unresolved D. The CDR3 is 14 amino acids. V gave up 4 bases and J gave up 6 bases, with 12 bases separating them. CDR1 is LGHDT, CDR2 YNNKEL, per germline (reference sequence). The DNA of the CDR3 is TGTGCCAGCAGCCCCTTCAGTAGGGATGAAAAACTGTTTTTT. This sequence encodes CASSPFSRDEKLFF.

There are many counts of this clonotype. The V call is TRBV18, the J call TRBJ1-1; D possibly corresponds to TRBD1 (6 bases). With 5 bases removed from V and 0 bases from J, the gap between germline ends came to 10 bases. This CDR3 has 14 residues. Germline-derived CDR1 and CDR2 are KGHSH and LQKENI. CDR3 residues: CASSAGVMNTEAFF. The CDR3 nucleotides are TGTGCCAGCTCAGCAGGGGTTATGAACACTGAAGCTTTCTTT.

The chain recombines TRBV30 with TRBJ2-2; D uncertain. Germline loops: CDR1 GTSNPN, CDR2 SVGIG (reference sequence). With 2 bases removed from V and 6 bases from J, the gap between germline ends came to 10 bases. The CDR3 extends over 13 amino acids. The CDR3 spells CAWSLQPSGELFF. The CDR3 DNA follows: TGTGCCTGGAGTCTTCAACCGTCCGGGGAGCTGTTTTTT. Full variable domain (remainder filled in from reference TRBV30 and TRBJ2-2): SQTIHQWPATLVQPVGSPLSLECTVEGTSNPNLYWYRQAAGRGLQLLFYSVGIGQISSEVPQNLSASRPQDRQFILSSKKLLLSDSGFYLCAWSLQPSGELFFGEGSRLTVL.

Ten or more counts support this clonotype. The chain couples TRBV7-2 to TRBJ2-1; 10 bases fit TRBD1. Unmatched junction bases numbered 3, after V lost 0 bases and J lost 4 bases. CDR3 size: 16 residues. Germline CDR1 is SGHTA and CDR2 is FQGNSA. The DNA for the CDR3 is TGTGCCAGCAGCTTAGCGGCGGGACAGGGGTACAATGAGCAGTTCTTC. It is translated as CASSLAAGQGYNEQFF.

This clonotype was recorded at least ten times. The chain recombines TRBV19 with TRBJ2-2, with D perhaps TRBD1 or TRBD2 (5 bases each). Germline CDR1 reads LNHDA; CDR2 reads SQIVND (reference sequence). CDR3 length: 15 amino acids. Trimming left V 3 bases short and J 7 bases short, with 15 bases between. CDR3 sequence: CASSIKRWDGGELFF. As DNA, the CDR3 is TGTGCCAGTAGTATCAAACGGTGGGACGGCGGGGAGCTGTTTTTT.

At least ten counts were recorded for this clonotype. V is TRBV20-1 and J is TRBJ2-5, with D possibly being TRBD2 (6 bases). This CDR3 has 16 amino acids. The germline gives CDR1 DFQATT, CDR2 SNEGSKA (reference sequence). V lost 4 bases, J lost 3 bases, and 21 bases lay in between. This CDR3 is CSATVAAGWGEETQYF. For the CDR3, the DNA is TGCAGTGCTACGGTAGCGGCGGGATGGGGGGAAGAGACCCAGTACTTC.

This clonotype was observed a few times. This chain connects TRBV6-2 or TRBV6-3 to TRBJ1-5; maybe TRBD1 (5 bases). V shed 6 bases and J shed 15 bases, with 15 bases lying between them. This CDR3 is 11 amino acids long. Germline V gene sequence: CDR1 MNHEY, CDR2 SVGEGT. In DNA form, the CDR3 reads TGTGCCAGCAGGTCCGGAAAGCAGGGGCATTTT. Translated: CASRSGKQGHF.